A single sample is the source of the 2 T cell receptor beta chains below, sequenced in a study of CD8 T cells in ankylosing spondylitis. A single record per CDR3 protein comes from TCRdb applying MiXCR to the 5' RACE reads. The table records roughly 170,000 distinct CDR3 sequences, around a tenth of them present only once. The source material was blood, either unsorted or a sorted T cell fraction (not recorded which). The source of these receptors is a female donor with ankylosing spondylitis or in good health (not recorded which).

The chain couples TRBV4-1 to TRBJ2-2; 7 bases agree with TRBD1. CDR1 and CDR2 from the germline V gene are MGHRA and YSYEKL. The CDR3 is 16 amino acids. After removal of 3 bases from V and 4 bases from J, the junction contained 8 bases not matched to a gene. CDR3 region: CASSHSTGSFTGELFF. The DNA of the CDR3 is TGCGCCAGCAGCCACTCGACAGGGTCCTTCACCGGGGAGCTGTTTTTT.

This clonotype was seen a few times. The rearrangement uses TRBV7-9 and TRBJ2-7; maybe TRBD2 (5 bases). The CDR3 is 11 amino acids. CDR1 SEHNR and CDR2 FQNEAQ come from the germline V gene (reference sequence). Trimming shortened V by 5 bases and J by 6 bases, and 8 bases separated the two germline ends. The CDR3 DNA reads as TGTGCCAGCAGCGGAGGTGGCGAGCAGTACTTC. Protein sequence: CASSGGGEQYF.